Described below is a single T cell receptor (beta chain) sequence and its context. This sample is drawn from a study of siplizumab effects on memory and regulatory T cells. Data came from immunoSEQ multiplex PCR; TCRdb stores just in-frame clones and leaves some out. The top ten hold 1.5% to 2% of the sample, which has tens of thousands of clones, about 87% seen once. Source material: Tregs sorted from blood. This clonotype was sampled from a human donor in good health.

CDR3 residues: CASSVGPATNEKLFF. CDR3 DNA: TGTGCCAGCAGCGTAGGGCCCGCAACTAATGAAAAACTGTTTTTT. This sequence joins TRBV14 and TRBJ1-4; no firm D call. V was trimmed by 5 bases and J by 0 bases, leaving 10 bases between them. CDR3 size: 15 residues. Germline V gives CDR1 SGHDN, CDR2 FVKESK.